A selection of T cell receptor beta chains follows, all from one sample in a study of blood T cell repertoires in COVID-19. Here immunoSEQ multiplex PCR was the method, and the copy in TCRdb shows in-frame clones only, minus some. Among roughly 350,000 clones, roughly 90% were seen once, and the ten largest hold around 6.6%. Sequencing used peripheral blood. All receptors derive from a woman in her seventies with COVID-19, enrolled during active disease. Each CDR3 is given with its conserved first and last residue. D genes are given only for firm matches. Clone size, where shown, is once, few, many, or a class for clones that have expanded.

d_call	v_call	j_call	cdr3_length	clone_size	cdr3_aa	cdr3_nt
NA	TRBV19	TRBJ1-1	14	NA	CASSIRLLNTEAFF	TGTGCCAGTAGTATCCGACTCCTGAACACTGAAGCTTTCTTT
NA	TRBV7-2	TRBJ2-7	14	few	CASSSRGSSYEQYF	TGTGCCAGCAGCTCTCGGGGGAGCAGCTACGAGCAGTACTTC
TRBD2	TRBV5-1	TRBJ2-2	13	NA	CASERGYTGELFF	TGCGCCAGCGAGCGGGGGTACACCGGGGAGCTGTTTTTT
NA	TRBV7-2	TRBJ2-7	13	NA	CASSLDYSYEQYF	TGTGCCAGCAGCTTGGACTACTCCTACGAGCAGTACTTC
NA	TRBV7-2	TRBJ2-1	17	NA	CASSLNLRTSKGNEQFF	TGTGCCAGCAGCTTAAACTTAAGGACTTCGAAGGGCAATGAGCAGTTCTTC
TRBD1	TRBV4-1	TRBJ1-3	15	NA	CASSQDRGPGNTIYF	TGCGCCAGCAGCCAAGATAGGGGGCCTGGAAACACCATATATTTT
NA	TRBV4-1	TRBJ1-6	15	once	CASSQIQQGGSPLHF	TGCGCCAGCAGCCAAATCCAACAGGGTGGTTCACCCCTCCACTTT
NA	TRBV7-2	TRBJ2-2	15	NA	CASSLLVQNTGELFF	TGTGCCAGCAGCTTATTGGTACAAAACACCGGGGAGCTGTTTTTT
TRBD2	TRBV6-5	TRBJ2-5	15	NA	CASSSSGGAWETQYF	TGTGCCAGCAGTTCGAGCGGGGGGGCTTGGGAGACCCAGTACTTC
TRBD1	TRBV6-5	TRBJ1-2	15	NA	CASSYATGTGIGYTF	TGTGCCAGCAGTTACGCGACCGGGACAGGGATCGGCTACACCTTC
TRBD1	TRBV24-1	TRBJ1-2	16	NA	CATSDFPDRGLSGYTF	TGTGCCACCAGTGATTTCCCGGACAGGGGGCTAAGTGGCTACACCTTC
NA	TRBV7-2	TRBJ2-7	16	NA	CASSLIGRAGSYEQYF	TGTGCCAGCAGCTTAATAGGGCGGGCGGGGTCTTACGAGCAGTACTTC
TRBD2	TRBV5-1	TRBJ2-7	17	few	CASSFLPSGDSWYEQYF	TGCGCCAGCAGCTTCTTACCTAGCGGGGACTCGTGGTACGAGCAGTACTTC
NA	TRBV24-1	TRBJ1-5	16	NA	CATSDHRVGSNQPQHF	TGTGCCACCAGTGACCACAGGGTTGGAAGCAATCAGCCCCAGCATTTT
NA	TRBV28	TRBJ1-5	16	NA	CASISPHQGGNQPQHF	TGTGCCAGCATCTCCCCCCACCAGGGTGGCAATCAGCCCCAGCATTTT
NA	TRBV24-1	TRBJ1-2	14	NA	CATSDLRENYGYTF	TGTGCCACCAGTGATTTGCGGGAAAACTATGGCTACACCTTC
TRBD1	TRBV29-1	TRBJ1-2	14	NA	CSVAGGQGGSGYTF	TGCAGCGTTGCTGGGGGACAGGGGGGATCCGGCTACACCTTC
TRBD2	TRBV2	TRBJ2-7	14	NA	CASRSGGLTYEQYF	TGTGCCAGCCGGAGCGGGGGGCTTACCTACGAGCAGTACTTC
NA	TRBV27	TRBJ2-7	13	NA	CASSLSPGNEQYF	TGTGCCAGCAGTTTATCTCCCGGGAACGAGCAGTACTTC
NA	TRBV6-1	TRBJ2-7	16	NA	CASSESQGPLTYEQYF	TGTGCCAGCAGTGAAAGCCAGGGGCCGTTGACCTACGAGCAGTACTTC
NA	TRBV2	TRBJ1-4	13	NA	CASNRYQNEKLFF	TGTGCCAGCAACAGGTATCAGAATGAAAAACTGTTTTTT
TRBD1	TRBV29-1	TRBJ1-2	12	NA	CSVQRTGYGYTF	TGCAGCGTTCAAAGGACAGGGTACGGCTACACCTTC
TRBD1	TRBV2	TRBJ1-5	15	NA	CASSDRGTFFRPQHF	TGTGCCAGCAGTGACAGGGGGACCTTTTTTAGGCCCCAGCATTTT
NA	TRBV18	TRBJ1-1	13	NA	CASSPQGDREAFF	TGTGCCAGCTCACCGCAAGGTGACAGGGAAGCTTTCTTT
NA	TRBV3-1/TRBV3-2	TRBJ2-7	13	NA	CASSQGSGSMQYF	TGTGCCAGCAGCCAAGGGTCAGGGTCGATGCAGTACTTC
NA	TRBV6-1	TRBJ1-3	16	once	CASSEAGLGRGNTIYF	TGTGCCAGCAGTGAAGCAGGCCTTGGGAGGGGAAACACCATATATTTT
TRBD1	TRBV29-1	TRBJ1-1	13	once	CSVQGRVNTEAFF	TGCAGCGTACAGGGGCGAGTGAACACTGAAGCTTTCTTT
NA	TRBV11-2	TRBJ2-2	15	once	CASSVREANTGELFF	TGTGCCAGCAGCGTCAGGGAGGCGAACACCGGGGAGCTGTTTTTT
TRBD1	TRBV7-9	TRBJ1-5	16	NA	CASSLAGTGGNQPQHF	TGTGCCAGCAGCTTAGCCGGGACAGGGGGGAATCAGCCCCAGCATTTT
TRBD2	TRBV5-1	TRBJ2-7	16	NA	CASSPRTSGGSYEQYF	TGCGCCAGCAGCCCCCGGACTAGCGGGGGATCCTACGAGCAGTACTTC
TRBD1	TRBV29-1	TRBJ1-2	14	NA	CSADDRGHNYGYTF	TGCAGCGCCGACGACAGGGGGCATAACTATGGCTACACCTTC
NA	TRBV12-5	TRBJ1-2	13	NA	CASGFGRNYGYTF	TGTGCTAGTGGTTTTGGCAGAAACTATGGCTACACCTTC
NA	TRBV5-6	TRBJ1-1	12	NA	CASSLDRTIAFF	TGTGCCAGCAGCCTCGACAGGACCATAGCTTTCTTT
NA	TRBV4-1	TRBJ2-1	16	NA	CASSQDLRGGADEQFF	TGCGCCAGCAGCCAAGATCTTAGAGGGGGGGCCGATGAGCAGTTCTTC
TRBD1	TRBV5-6	TRBJ1-6	14	once	CASSGGQGNSPLHF	TGTGCCAGCAGCGGGGGACAGGGGAATTCACCCCTCCACTTT
NA	TRBV19	TRBJ1-3	15	NA	CASRRQYYSGNTIYF	TGTGCCAGTAGAAGACAGTATTACTCTGGAAACACCATATATTTT
NA	TRBV28	TRBJ1-4	16	NA	CASSLGQSTSGEKLFF	TGTGCCAGCAGTTTGGGGCAGTCTACCTCAGGGGAAAAACTGTTTTTT
NA	TRBV5-1	TRBJ2-3	14	NA	CASSLVQVGDTQYF	TGCGCCAGCAGCTTGGTACAGGTAGGAGATACGCAGTATTTT
NA	TRBV7-9	TRBJ2-1	16	once	CASSAERASSYNEQFF	TGTGCCAGCAGCGCAGAGCGGGCAAGCTCCTACAATGAGCAGTTCTTC
TRBD1	TRBV12-3/TRBV12-4	TRBJ1-2	12	once	CASSYTGVGYTF	TGTGCCAGCAGTTATACAGGGGTAGGCTACACCTTC
NA	TRBV6-5	TRBJ1-6	15	NA	CASSYSAENNSPLHF	TGTGCCAGCAGTTACTCTGCGGAGAATAATTCACCCCTCCACTTT
NA	TRBV29-1	TRBJ1-1	12	few	CSVEGLNTEAFF	TGCAGCGTTGAGGGCTTGAACACTGAAGCTTTCTTT
TRBD1	TRBV30	TRBJ1-4	15	NA	CAWSTPGQINEKLFF	TGTGCCTGGTCTACGCCGGGACAGATAAATGAAAAACTGTTTTTT
NA	TRBV28	TRBJ1-2	11	NA	CASSSGRGYTF	TGTGCCAGCAGTAGCGGTCGAGGCTACACCTTC
TRBD2	TRBV10-1	TRBJ2-7	14	once	CASSEGTSKYEQYF	TGCGCCAGCAGTGAAGGGACTAGCAAATACGAGCAGTACTTC
NA	TRBV5-1	TRBJ1-2	14	NA	CASSAFTGNYGYTF	TGCGCCAGCAGCGCCTTTACAGGGAACTATGGCTACACCTTC
TRBD1	TRBV7-9	TRBJ1-4	18	NA	CASSPDRVLAVNNEKLFF	TGTGCCAGCAGCCCGGACAGGGTCCTTGCTGTTAATAATGAAAAACTGTTTTTT
NA	TRBV11-2	TRBJ2-2	15	NA	CASIMRAADTGELFF	TGTGCCAGCATCATGAGGGCAGCTGACACCGGGGAGCTGTTTTTT
NA	TRBV30	TRBJ2-7	15	NA	CAWTFPGVGPYEQYF	TGTGCCTGGACCTTCCCCGGGGTTGGCCCCTACGAGCAGTACTTC
NA	TRBV28	TRBJ2-5	15	NA	CASSLWSDNQETQYF	TGTGCCAGCAGTTTGTGGTCAGATAACCAAGAGACCCAGTACTTC
NA	TRBV5-1	TRBJ2-1	15	NA	CASSVTPGSYNEQFF	TGCGCCAGCAGCGTGACCCCGGGGTCCTACAATGAGCAGTTCTTC
NA	TRBV4-1	TRBJ2-3	16	NA	CASSQLPLGGTDTQYF	TGCGCCAGCAGCCAGCTCCCCTTAGGGGGCACAGATACGCAGTATTTT
NA	TRBV5-6	TRBJ1-1	14	NA	CASSSSRTDVEAFF	TGTGCCAGCAGCTCCTCTAGGACAGACGTCGAAGCTTTCTTT
NA	TRBV12-2	TRBJ2-1	15	NA	CASRPGVPPYNEQFF	TGTGCAAGTCGCCCGGGGGTGCCCCCCTACAATGAGCAGTTCTTC
NA	TRBV11-2	TRBJ1-5	15	NA	CASSLDLGSNQPQHF	TGTGCCAGCAGCTTAGATCTAGGGAGTAATCAGCCCCAGCATTTT
NA	TRBV3-1/TRBV3-2	TRBJ1-4	16	NA	CASSQGNQGTNEKLFF	TGTGCCAGCAGCCAAGGCAATCAGGGAACTAATGAAAAACTGTTTTTT
NA	TRBV29-1	TRBJ2-5	15	NA	CSVEEIGGFRETQYF	TGCAGCGTTGAAGAGATCGGGGGTTTTCGAGAGACCCAGTACTTC